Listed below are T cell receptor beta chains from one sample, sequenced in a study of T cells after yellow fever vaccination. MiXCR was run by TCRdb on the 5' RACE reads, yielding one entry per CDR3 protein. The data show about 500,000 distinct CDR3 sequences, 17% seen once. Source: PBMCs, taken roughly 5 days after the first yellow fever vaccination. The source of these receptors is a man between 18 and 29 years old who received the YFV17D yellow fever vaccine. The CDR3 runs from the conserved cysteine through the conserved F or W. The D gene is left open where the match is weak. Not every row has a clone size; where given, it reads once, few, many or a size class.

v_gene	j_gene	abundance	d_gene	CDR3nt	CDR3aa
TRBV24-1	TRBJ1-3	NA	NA	TGTGCCACCAGTGATTCCCGGACTTCTGGAAACACCATATATTTT	CATSDSRTSGNTIYF
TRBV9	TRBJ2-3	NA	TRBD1	TGTGCCACCACAAAAACAGGGGCGCATGCAGATACGCAGTATTTT	CATTKTGAHADTQYF
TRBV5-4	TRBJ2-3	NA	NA	TGTGCCAGCAGCTTGACAGGGACCCCAGATACGCAGTATTTT	CASSLTGTPDTQYF
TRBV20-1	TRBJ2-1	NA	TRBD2	TGCAGTGCTACCTCCGGGACTAGCGGGGGCCAGAGCTCCTACAATGAGCAGTTCTTC	CSATSGTSGGQSSYNEQFF
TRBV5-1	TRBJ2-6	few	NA	TGCGCCAGCAGCTTGGGGGGGACATCGCGCTCTGGGGCCAACGTCCTGACTTTC	CASSLGGTSRSGANVLTF
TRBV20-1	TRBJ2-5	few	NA	TGCAGTGCTAGAGATCGGTGGACGGGGAAGACCCAGTACTTC	CSARDRWTGKTQYF
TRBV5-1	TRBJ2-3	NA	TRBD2	TGCGCCAGCGGGCTAGCGGGGTTCACAGATACGCAGTATTTT	CASGLAGFTDTQYF
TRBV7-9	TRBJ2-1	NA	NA	TGTGCCAGCAGCTCACCTCCAGACAATGAGCAGTTCTTC	CASSSPPDNEQFF
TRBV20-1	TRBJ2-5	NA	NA	TGCAGTGCTATAGGCAGCGAGCAAGAGACCCAGTACTTC	CSAIGSEQETQYF
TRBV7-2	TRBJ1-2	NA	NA	TGTGCCAGCAGCTTAGATAGCTCTACCTCCTATGGCTACACCTTC	CASSLDSSTSYGYTF
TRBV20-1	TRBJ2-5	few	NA	TGCAGTGCTAGTCCCACCCATTACCAAGAGACCCAGTACTTC	CSASPTHYQETQYF
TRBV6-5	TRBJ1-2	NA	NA	TGTGCCAGCAGTGACTCCGGGACGGTCGGGAATGGCTACACCTTC	CASSDSGTVGNGYTF
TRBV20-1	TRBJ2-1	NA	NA	TGCAGTGCTAGTGGCGACCGCAATGAGCAGTTCTTC	CSASGDRNEQFF
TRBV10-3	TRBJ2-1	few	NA	TGTGCCATCAGTGAGTCTTCCGGGGCAAATGAGCAGTTCTTC	CAISESSGANEQFF
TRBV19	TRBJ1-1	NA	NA	TGTGCCAGTAGTTGGGGCTCCCAGAACACTGAAGCTTTCTTT	CASSWGSQNTEAFF
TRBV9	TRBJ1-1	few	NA	TGTGCCAGCAGCTCTACGGGAAGGGAAGTTCATCTGAACACTGAAGCTTTCTTT	CASSSTGREVHLNTEAFF
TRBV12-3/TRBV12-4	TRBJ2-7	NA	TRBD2	TGTGCCAGCAGTTTACATTTGGCTCCGGGGGGGCGGTACGAGCAGTACTTC	CASSLHLAPGGRYEQYF
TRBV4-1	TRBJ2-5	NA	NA	TGCGCCAGCAGCCAAGATCGGGGCGAAGAGACCCAGTACTTC	CASSQDRGEETQYF